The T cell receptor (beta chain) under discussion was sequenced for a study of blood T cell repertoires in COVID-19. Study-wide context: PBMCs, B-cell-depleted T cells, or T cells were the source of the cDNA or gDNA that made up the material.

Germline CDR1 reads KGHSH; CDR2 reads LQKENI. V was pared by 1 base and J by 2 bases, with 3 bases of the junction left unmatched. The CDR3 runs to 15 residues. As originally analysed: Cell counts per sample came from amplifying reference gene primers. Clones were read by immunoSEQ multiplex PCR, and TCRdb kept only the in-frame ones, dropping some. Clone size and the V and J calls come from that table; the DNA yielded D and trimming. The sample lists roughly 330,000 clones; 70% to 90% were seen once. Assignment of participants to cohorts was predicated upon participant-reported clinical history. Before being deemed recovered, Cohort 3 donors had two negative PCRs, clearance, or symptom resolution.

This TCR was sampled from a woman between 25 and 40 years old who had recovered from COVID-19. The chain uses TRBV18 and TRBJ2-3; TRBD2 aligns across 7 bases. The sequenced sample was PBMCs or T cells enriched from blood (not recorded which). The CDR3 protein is CASSPLAGNTDTQYF. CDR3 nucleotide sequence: TGTGCCAGCTCACCACTAGCGGGCAACACAGATACGCAGTATTTT.